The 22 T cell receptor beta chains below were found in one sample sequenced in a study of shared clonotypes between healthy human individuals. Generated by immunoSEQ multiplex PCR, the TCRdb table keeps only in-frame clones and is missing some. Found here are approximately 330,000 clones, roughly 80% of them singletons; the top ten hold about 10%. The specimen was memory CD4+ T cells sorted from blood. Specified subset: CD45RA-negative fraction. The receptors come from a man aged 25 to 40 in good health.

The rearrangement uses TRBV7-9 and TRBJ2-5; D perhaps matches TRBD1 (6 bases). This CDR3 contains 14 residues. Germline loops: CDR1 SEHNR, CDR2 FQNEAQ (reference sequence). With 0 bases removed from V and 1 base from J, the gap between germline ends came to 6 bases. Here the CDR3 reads CASSLAGGQETQYF. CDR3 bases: TGTGCCAGCAGCTTAGCAGGGGGCCAAGAGACCCAGTACTTC.

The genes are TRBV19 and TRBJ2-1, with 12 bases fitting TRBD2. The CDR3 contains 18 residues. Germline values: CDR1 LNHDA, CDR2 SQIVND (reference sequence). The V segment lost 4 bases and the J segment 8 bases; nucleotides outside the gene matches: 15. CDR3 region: CASSTGLAGGPMPHEQFF. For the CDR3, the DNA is TGTGCCAGTAGTACGGGGCTAGCGGGAGGGCCGATGCCTCATGAGCAGTTCTTC.

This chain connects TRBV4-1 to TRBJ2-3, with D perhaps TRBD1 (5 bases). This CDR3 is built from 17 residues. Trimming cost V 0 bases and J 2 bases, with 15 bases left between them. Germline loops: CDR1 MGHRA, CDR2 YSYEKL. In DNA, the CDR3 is TGCGCCAGCAGCCAAGAGGCCAGGGCCCATATCACAGATACGCAGTATTTT. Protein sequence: CASSQEARAHITDTQYF.

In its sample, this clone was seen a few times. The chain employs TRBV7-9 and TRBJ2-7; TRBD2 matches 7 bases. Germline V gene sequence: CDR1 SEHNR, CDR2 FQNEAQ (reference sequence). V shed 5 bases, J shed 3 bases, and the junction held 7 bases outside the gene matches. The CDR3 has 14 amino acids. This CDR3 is CASSRSGTNYEQYF. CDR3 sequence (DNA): TGTGCCAGCAGCCGCTCCGGGACTAACTACGAGCAGTACTTC.

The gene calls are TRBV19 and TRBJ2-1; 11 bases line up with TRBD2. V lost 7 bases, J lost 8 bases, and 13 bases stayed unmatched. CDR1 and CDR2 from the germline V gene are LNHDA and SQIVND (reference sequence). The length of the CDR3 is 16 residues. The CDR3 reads CASTILAGEGVDEQFF. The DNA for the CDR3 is TGTGCCAGTACCATACTAGCGGGAGAGGGTGTAGATGAGCAGTTCTTC. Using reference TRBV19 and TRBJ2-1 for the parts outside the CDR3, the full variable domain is DGGITQSPKYLFRKEGQNVTLSCEQNLNHDAMYWYRQDPGQGLRLIYYSQIVNDFQKGDIAEGYSVSREKKESFPLTVTSAQKNPTAFYLCASTILAGEGVDEQFFGPGTRLTVL.

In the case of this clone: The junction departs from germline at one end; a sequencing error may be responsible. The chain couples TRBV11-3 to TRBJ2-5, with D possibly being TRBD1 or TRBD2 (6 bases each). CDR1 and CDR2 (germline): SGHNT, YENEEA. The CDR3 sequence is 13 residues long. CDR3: CASSLVGGTTVHF. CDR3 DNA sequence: TGTGCCAGCAGCTTAGTAGGAGGGACAACCGTTCACTTC.

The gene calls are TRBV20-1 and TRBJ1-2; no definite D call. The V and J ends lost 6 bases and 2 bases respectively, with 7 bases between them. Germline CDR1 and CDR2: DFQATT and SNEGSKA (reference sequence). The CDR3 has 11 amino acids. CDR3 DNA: TGCAGTGCAACAACAAACTATGGCTACACCTTC. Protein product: CSATTNYGYTF.

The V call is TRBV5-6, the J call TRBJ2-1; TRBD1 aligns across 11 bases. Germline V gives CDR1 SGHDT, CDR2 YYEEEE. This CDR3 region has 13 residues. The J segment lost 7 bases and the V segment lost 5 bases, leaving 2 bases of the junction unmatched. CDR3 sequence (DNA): TGTGCCAGCAGAGGGGACAGGGGGAATGAGCAGTTCTTC. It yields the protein CASRGDRGNEQFF.

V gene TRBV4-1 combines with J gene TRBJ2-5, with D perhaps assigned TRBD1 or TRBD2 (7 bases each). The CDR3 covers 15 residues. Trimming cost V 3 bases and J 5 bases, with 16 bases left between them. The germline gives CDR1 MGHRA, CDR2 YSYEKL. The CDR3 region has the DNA TGCGCCAGCAGCCAGGCCTCAGGGGGGGTGGAGACCCAGTACTTC. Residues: CASSQASGGVETQYF.

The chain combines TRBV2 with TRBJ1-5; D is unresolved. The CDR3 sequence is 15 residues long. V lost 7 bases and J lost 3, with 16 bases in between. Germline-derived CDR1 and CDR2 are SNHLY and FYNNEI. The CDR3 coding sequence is TGTGCCAGCATGGGGTTGGGAGACCCCAATCAGCCCCAGCATTTT. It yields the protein CASMGLGDPNQPQHF.

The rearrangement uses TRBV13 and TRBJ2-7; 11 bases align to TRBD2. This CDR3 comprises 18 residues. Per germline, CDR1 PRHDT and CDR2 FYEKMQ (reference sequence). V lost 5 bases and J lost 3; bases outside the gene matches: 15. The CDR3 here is CASSNSITRLAGLYEQYF. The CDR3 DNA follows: TGTGCCAGCAGCAACTCAATCACTCGACTAGCGGGACTCTACGAGCAGTACTTC. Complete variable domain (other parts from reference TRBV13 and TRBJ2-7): AAGVIQSPRHLIKEKRETATLKCYPIPRHDTVYWYQQGPGQDPQFLISFYEKMQSDKGSIPDRFSAQQFSDYHSELNMSSLELGDSALYFCASSNSITRLAGLYEQYFGPGTRLTVT.

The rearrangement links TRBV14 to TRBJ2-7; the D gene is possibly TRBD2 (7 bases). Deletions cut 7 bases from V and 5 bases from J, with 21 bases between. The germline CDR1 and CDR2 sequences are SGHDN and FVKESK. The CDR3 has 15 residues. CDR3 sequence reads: CASTATGGPWNEQYF. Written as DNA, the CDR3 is TGTGCCAGCACCGCGACCGGGGGGCCGTGGAACGAGCAGTACTTC.

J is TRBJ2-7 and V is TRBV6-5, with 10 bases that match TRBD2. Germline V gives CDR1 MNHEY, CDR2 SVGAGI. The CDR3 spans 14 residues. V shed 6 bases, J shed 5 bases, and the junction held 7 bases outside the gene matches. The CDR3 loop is CASRPSGRTDEQYF. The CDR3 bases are TGTGCCAGCAGGCCTAGCGGGAGAACCGACGAGCAGTACTTC.

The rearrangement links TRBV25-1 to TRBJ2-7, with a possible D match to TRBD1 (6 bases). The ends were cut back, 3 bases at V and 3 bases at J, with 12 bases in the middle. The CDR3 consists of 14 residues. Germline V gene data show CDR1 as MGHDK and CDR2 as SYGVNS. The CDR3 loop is CASSDGQNNYEQYF. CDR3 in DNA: TGTGCCAGCAGTGACGGACAGAATAACTACGAGCAGTACTTC.

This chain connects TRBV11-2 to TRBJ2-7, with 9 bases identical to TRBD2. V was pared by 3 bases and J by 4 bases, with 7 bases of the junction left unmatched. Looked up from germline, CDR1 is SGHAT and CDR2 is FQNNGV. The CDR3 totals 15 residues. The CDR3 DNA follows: TGTGCCAGCAGCTTCGGTCTAGCGGGATTTTACGAGCAGTACTTC. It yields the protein CASSFGLAGFYEQYF.

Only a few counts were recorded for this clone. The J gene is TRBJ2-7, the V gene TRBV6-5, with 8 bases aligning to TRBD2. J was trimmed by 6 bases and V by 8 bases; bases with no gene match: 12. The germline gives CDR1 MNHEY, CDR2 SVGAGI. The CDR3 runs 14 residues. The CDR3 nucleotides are TGTGCCAGCCGGGGGGCGGGAGGAGTAGGCGAGCAGTACTTC. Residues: CASRGAGGVGEQYF.

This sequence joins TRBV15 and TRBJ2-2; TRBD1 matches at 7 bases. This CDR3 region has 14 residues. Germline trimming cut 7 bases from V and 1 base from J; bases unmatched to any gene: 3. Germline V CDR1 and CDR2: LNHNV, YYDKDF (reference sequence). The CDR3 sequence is CATKGAVNTGELFF. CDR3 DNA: TGTGCCACCAAGGGGGCAGTGAACACCGGGGAGCTGTTTTTT.

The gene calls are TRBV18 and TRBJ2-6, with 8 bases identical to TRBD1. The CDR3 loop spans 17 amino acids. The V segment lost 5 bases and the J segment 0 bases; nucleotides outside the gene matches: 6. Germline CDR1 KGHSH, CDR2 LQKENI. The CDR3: CASSGQGANSGANVLTF. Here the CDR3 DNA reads TGTGCCAGCTCAGGGCAGGGGGCGAACTCTGGGGCCAACGTCCTGACTTTC.

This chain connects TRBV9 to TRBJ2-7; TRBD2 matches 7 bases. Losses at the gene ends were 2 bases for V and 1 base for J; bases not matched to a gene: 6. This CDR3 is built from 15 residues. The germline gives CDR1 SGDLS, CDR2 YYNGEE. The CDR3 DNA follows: TGTGCCAGCAGCGTTACGGGAGGCCATTCCTACGAGCAGTACTTC. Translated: CASSVTGGHSYEQYF.

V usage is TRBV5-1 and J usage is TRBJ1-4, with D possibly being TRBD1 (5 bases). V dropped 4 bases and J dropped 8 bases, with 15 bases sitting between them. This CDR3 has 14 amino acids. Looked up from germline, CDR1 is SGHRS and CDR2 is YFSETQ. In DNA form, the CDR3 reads TGCGCCAGCAGCCCGGCGGGGGTGGGGGAAAAACTGTTTTTT. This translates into CASSPAGVGEKLFF.

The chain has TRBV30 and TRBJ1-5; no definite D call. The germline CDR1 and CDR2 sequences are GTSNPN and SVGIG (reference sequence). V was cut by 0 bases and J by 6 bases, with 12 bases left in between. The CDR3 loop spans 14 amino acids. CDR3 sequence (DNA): TGTGCCTGGAGTGTTGGTCAGACCACTCAGCCCCAGCATTTT. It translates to CAWSVGQTTQPQHF.

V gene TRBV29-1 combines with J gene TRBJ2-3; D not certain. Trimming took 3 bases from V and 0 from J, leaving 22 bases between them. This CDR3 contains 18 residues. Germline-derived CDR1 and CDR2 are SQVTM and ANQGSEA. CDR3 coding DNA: TGCAGCGTTGAGAGGTTTGTAGGCCTCCTCCCAAGCACAGATACGCAGTATTTT. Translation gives CSVERFVGLLPSTDTQYF.